The T cell receptor (beta chain) under discussion was sequenced for a study of low-dose radiotherapy and immunotherapy resistance in tumors. Overall study context: Members of Cohort 1 were treated with 0.5 Gy per fraction every 2 weeks. The prescribed total PTV dose was 6.5 Gy. Oral administration of aspirin 300 mg daily occurred for four cycles, commencing at cycle 1 day 1.

Time point denoted: before trial treatment. Germline V gene lookup returns CDR1 LGHNA and CDR2 YSLEER. V was clipped by 0 bases and J by 0 bases, with 11 bases between them. There are 16 residues in the CDR3. Alpha and beta chains were covered, as first-strand cDNA relied on TRAV- and TRBV-specific primers. TCR amplification ran approximately 20 PCR cycles using constant-region and V-primer adapter primers. Each CDR3 protein gets one entry after TCRdb re-called the reads with MiXCR. Among tens of thousands of distinct CDR3 sequences listed, just under 9.5% were seen once. This clonotype was seen at least ten times.

Sequenced material: PBMCs, taken before treatment. The origin of this receptor is a male donor with prostate cancer. The chain has TRBV4-3 and TRBJ1-1; weak D call: TRBD1 (5 bases). The DNA of the CDR3 is TGCGCCAGCAGCCAAGAGAGAGCCAGGGTGAACACTGAAGCTTTCTTT. It codes for CASSQERARVNTEAFF.